This T cell receptor beta chain was profiled in a study of blood T cell repertoires in COVID-19. Study-level background: Acute and convalescent COVID-19 specimens originated in the United States, Italy and Spain.

Authors' data handling: Using reference gene primer amplification, nucleated cell counts were estimated. Assay: immunoSEQ multiplex PCR; the TCRdb copy retains only in-frame clones and omits some. V, J and clone size were drawn from that table, and D and trimming were deduced from the DNA. The sample contains tens of thousands of clones, more than 90% of which appear only once. The J segment lost 4 bases and the V segment lost 4 bases, leaving 5 bases of the junction unmatched. Germline V lookup: CDR1 SGHDT, CDR2 YYEEEE. The CDR3 loop spans 14 amino acids. This chain joins TRBV5-6 and TRBJ1-2; 9 bases are a match to TRBD1. This TCR was recovered from a man between 60 and 75 years old with acute or convalescent COVID-19. Input material: peripheral blood. This CDR3 reads CASSLTGGSYGYTF. The CDR3 DNA follows: TGTGCCAGCAGCCTGACAGGGGGAAGCTATGGCTACACCTTC.